This T cell receptor beta chain was sequenced in a study of CD4 T cells in relation to SARS-CoV-2 and coronaviruses (dated by TCRdb to the early 2020s). About the study as a whole: Using patient-derived lymphoblastoid cell lines, the shared crossreactive spike epitopes were mapped to their HLA restriction. At the level of individual TCR clonotypes, the study evaluated whether memory CD4+ T cells crossreact between the spike proteins of SARS-CoV-2 and those of common cold coronaviruses. The Adaptive Biotechnologies TCR-sequencing kit was used to sequence samples from three pre-COVID donors and the naive versus memory experiments, while other data came from Illumina-based sequencing. For other donors in the study, expansion assays were sequenced with a different, Illumina-based TCR-beta assay.

CD4+ T cells from unexposed donors were collected before the COVID-19 pandemic (2011-2018). Naive and memory CD4+ T cells were separated from cryopreserved PBMCs by CD4 enrichment followed by EasySep naive CD4+ T cell enrichment. Leukapheresis product for the unexposed donors was purchased commercially. Ficoll-Paque PLUS gradient centrifugation was used to isolate PBMCs from leukapheresis product or whole blood. The PBMCs went either fresh into the expansion assay or into cryopreservation at -140 degrees C. The QIAamp Micro DNA Kit was used to extract genomic DNA from the CD4+ T cells. This clone was counted between two and nine times. Its antigen has not been determined. The input lacks base qualities; no much larger clone sits a single base away. General conclusions and limits of the study: Sequencing of naive versus memory cells indicated that the assay detects memory recall responses, not primary responses primed during culture. The study was limited by small numbers of patients and tested TCRs. Crossreactive clones showed significantly weaker SARS-CoV-2-driven expansion than monoreactive clones, consistent with antigenic imprinting. Since the crossreactivity analysis centred on spike protein, crossreactivity against other viral proteins was not assessed. No donor contributed both pre-pandemic and post-infection samples, which limited tracing the source of pre-existing responses. In about 60% of donors, memory CD4+ clonotypes turned up that crossrecognized SARS-CoV-2 and at least one common cold coronavirus spike.

Uncultured naive and memory CD4+ T cell DNA received deep-resolution immunoSEQ TCR-beta sequencing. The published analysis was carried out like this. During preprocessing, nonproductive sequences were removed, as were CDR3s that did not start with C, did not end with F or W, or were shorter than 7 amino acids. Cultured and uncultured naive and memory CD4+ repertoires were searched for CDR3s previously identified as spike- and CEF-reactive. After three terminal residues were trimmed from each end, CDR3 homology was quantified as pairwise Levenshtein distance using the stringdist R package. TCRdb retrieved this table from immuneACCESS and kept in-frame rearrangements only. Not all clones are present; in checked studies, unresolved V genes account for under half, and no reason is known for the remainder. That table is the source of V, J and clone size, and D and trimming were worked out from the DNA. The sample profile shows 55,000 to 75,000 clones; 87% of them were found once. Jointly, the top ten make up over 1.5% of the sample.

The germline V gene (reference sequence) sets CDR1 to SEHNR and CDR2 to FQNEAQ. V and J lose 5 bases and 5 bases, and a span of 10 bases separates them. The CDR3, from cysteine to phenylalanine, totals 13 residues. Of the read, only the CDR3 DNA is kept; its 39 bases are in frame from base 1. This TCR was recovered from a human donor in good health. In this chain, TRBV7-9 is recombined with TRBJ1-5; TRBD1 is perhaps the D gene, given 6 matching bases. Sample: memory CD4+ T cells from PBMCs. The meaning of the sample's cell subset or site label: memory (non-naive) CD4+ T cells. The bases read TGTGCCAGCAGCCCACAGGGAGATCAGCCCCAGCATTTT. Its protein reads: CASSPQGDQPQHF.